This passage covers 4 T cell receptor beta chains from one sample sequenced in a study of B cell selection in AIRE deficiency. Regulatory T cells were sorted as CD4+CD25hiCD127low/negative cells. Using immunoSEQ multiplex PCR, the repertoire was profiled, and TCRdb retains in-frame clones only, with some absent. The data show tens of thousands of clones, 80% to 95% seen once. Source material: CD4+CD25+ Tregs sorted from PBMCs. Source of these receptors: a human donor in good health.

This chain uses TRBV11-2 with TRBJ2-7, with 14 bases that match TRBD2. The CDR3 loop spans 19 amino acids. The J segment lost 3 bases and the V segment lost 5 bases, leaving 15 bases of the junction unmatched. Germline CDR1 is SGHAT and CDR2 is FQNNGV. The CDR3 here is CASSNGGLAGVKAYYEQYF. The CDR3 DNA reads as TGTGCCAGCAGCAACGGGGGACTAGCGGGAGTAAAGGCGTACTACGAGCAGTACTTC.

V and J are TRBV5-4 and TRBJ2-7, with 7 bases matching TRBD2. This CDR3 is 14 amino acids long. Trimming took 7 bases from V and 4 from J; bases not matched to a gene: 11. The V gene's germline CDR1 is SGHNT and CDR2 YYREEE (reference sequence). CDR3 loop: CASFLRGRDYEQYF. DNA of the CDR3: TGTGCCAGCTTCCTCCGGGGGAGGGATTACGAGCAGTACTTC.

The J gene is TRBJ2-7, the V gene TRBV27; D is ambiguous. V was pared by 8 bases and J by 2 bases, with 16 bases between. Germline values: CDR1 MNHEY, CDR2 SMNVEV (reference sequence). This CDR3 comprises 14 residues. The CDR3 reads CASDNGVGPYEQYF. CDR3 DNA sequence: TGTGCCAGCGACAATGGCGTAGGGCCCTACGAGCAGTACTTC.

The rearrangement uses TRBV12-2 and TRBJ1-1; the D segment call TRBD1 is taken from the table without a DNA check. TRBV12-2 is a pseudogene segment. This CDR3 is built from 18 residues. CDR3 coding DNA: TGTGCAAGTCGCAACGAAAGCATACGACAGGGGGACGGTACTGAAGCTTTCTTT. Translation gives CASRNESIRQGDGTEAFF.